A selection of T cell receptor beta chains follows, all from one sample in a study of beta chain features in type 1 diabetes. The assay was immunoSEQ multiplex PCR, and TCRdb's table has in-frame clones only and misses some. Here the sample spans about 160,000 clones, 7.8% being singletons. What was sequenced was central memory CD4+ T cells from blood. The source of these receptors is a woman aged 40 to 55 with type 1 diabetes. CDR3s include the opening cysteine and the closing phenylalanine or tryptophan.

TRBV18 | CASSPGITGRGEAFF
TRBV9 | CASSAPEGLAGAGELFF
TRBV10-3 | CAISEAEGPLHF
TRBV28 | CASSPWTRPSYEQYF
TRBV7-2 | CASSSQWGLGGIQYF
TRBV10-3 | CAISEGGLAGGTDTQYF
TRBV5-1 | CASSLTGANNQPQHF
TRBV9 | CASSVAPGGRETQYF
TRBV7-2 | CASSLDSSSYNEQFF
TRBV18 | CASSPRQALNSPLHF
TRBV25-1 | CASSDTTPTDTQYF
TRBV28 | CASSSRQGSLEAFF
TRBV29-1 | CSVARSGTGGEQYF
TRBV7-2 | CASSLGRGDRAFF
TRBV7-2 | CASSLTGSTDTQYF
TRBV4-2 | CASGSLGGRGNQPQHF
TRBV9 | CASSVAPTSGAYEQYF
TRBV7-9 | CASSPRQGAADTQYF
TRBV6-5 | CASTLAGNGETQYF
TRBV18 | CASSQLSGTSYNEQFF
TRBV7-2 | CASSLGGLADTDTQYF
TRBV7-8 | CASSYRGGESGTQYF
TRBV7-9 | CASSLAVSGYDTQYF
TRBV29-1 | CSVAEPPYEQYF
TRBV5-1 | CASSLVAASNEKLFF
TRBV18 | CASSPPWGQPSYEQYF
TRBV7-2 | CASSQGQGTNQPQHF
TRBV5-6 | CASSLLPGGTGELFF
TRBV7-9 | CASSLAEGAAGYTF
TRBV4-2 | CASSQDRTGGNSPLHF
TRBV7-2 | CASSLEGRVTEAFF
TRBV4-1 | CASSQVGTYNSPLHF
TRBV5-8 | CASSGTGQGAGDTEAFF
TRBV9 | CASSVASGKTNEQFF
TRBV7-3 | CASSSYRLAGQETQYF
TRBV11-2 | CASSLVQGSSYEQYF
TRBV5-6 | CASSLGTQEGYATNEKLFF
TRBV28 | CASSDPGGSNTEAFF
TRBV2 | CASSEQGGKLFF
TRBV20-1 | CSGLRSEAFF
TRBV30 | CAWTPSGRAANEQFF
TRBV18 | CASSQGSTEAFF
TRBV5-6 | CASSSGGPDTQYF
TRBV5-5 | CASFSSILLYYGYTF
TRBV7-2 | CASSFGGGTQYF
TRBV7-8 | CASSPRGYTGELFF
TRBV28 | CASRDPSTPGEQYF
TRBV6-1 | CASSEGASHGGYTF
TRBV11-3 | CASSLVAGNEQFF